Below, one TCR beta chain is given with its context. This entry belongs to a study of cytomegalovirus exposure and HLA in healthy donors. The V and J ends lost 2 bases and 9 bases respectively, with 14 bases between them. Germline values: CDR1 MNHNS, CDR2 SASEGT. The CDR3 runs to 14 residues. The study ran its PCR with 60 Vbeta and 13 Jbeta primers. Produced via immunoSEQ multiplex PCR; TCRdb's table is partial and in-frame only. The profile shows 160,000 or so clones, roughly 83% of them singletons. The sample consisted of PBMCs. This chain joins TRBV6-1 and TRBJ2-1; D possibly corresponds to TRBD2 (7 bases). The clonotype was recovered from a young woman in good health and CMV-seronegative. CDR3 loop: CASSEIRGASEQFF. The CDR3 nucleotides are TGTGCCAGCAGTGAAATCCGGGGGGCGTCTGAGCAGTTCTTC.